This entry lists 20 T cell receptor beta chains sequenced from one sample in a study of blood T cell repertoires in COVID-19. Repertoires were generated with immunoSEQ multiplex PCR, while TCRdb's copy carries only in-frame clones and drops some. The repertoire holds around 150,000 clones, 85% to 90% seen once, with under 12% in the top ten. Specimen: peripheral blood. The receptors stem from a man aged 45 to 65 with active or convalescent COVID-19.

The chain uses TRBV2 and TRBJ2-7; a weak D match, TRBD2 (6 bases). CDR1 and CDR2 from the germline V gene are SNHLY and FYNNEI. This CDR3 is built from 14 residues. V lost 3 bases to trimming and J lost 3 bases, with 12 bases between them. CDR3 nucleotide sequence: TGTGCCAGCAGTGAGGGGGGAGGCTTCTACGAGCAGTACTTC. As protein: CASSEGGGFYEQYF.

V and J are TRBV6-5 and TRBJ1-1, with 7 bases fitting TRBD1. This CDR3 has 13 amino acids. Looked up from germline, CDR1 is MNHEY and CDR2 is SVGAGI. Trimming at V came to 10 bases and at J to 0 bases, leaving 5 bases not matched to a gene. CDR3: CATNRGLNTEAFF. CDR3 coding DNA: TGTGCCACCAACAGGGGTTTGAACACTGAAGCTTTCTTT.

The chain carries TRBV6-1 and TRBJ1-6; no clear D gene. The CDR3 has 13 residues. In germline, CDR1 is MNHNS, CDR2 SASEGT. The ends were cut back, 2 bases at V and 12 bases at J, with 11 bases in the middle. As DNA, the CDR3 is TGTGCCAGCAGTGAATCGAGGGTCGTACCCCTCCACTTT. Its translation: CASSESRVVPLHF.

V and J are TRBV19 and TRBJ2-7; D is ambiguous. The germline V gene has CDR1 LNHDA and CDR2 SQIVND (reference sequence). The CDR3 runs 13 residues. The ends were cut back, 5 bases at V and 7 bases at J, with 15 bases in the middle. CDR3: CASSALPGWEQYF. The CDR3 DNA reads TGTGCCAGTAGTGCCCTGCCCGGGTGGGAGCAGTACTTC.

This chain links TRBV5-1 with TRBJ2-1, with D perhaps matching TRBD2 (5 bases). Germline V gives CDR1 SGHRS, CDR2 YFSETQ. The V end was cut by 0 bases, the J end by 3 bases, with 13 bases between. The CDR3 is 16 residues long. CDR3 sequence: CASSLEVGVLYNEQFF. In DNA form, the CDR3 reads TGCGCCAGCAGCTTGGAGGTGGGAGTACTCTACAATGAGCAGTTCTTC.

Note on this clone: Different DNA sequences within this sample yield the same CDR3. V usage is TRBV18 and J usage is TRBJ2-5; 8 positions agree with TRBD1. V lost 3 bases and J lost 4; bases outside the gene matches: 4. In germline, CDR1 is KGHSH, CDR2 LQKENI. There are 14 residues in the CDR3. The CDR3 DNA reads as TGTGCCAGCTCACCCGGACAGGGAGGAGAGACCCAGTACTTC. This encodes CASSPGQGGETQYF.

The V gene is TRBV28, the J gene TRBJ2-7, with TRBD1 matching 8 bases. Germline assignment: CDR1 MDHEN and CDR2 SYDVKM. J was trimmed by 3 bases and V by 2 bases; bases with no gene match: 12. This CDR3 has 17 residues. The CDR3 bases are TGTGCCAGCAGTTTACTCCCGCGGACAGGGCTGAACTACGAGCAGTACTTC. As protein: CASSLLPRTGLNYEQYF.

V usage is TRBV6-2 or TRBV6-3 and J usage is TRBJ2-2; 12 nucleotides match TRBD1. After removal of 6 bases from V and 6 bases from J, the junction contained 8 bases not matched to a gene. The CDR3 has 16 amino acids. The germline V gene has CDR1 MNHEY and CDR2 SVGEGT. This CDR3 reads CASSWDRGRRSGELFF. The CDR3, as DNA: TGTGCCAGCAGCTGGGACAGGGGGCGTCGATCCGGGGAGCTGTTTTTT.

The CDR3 coding sequence is TGTGCCAGCAGACCTTCCCCCGGGACAGGGGGCGCCAACTATGGCTACACCTTC. This sequence encodes CASRPSPGTGGANYGYTF. The chain links TRBV5-4 to TRBJ1-2; TRBD1 agrees at 12 bases. Germline lookup yields CDR1 SGHNT and CDR2 YYREEE (reference sequence). Germline trimming cut 5 bases from V and 2 bases from J; bases unmatched to any gene: 13. CDR3 length: 18 amino acids.

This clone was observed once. The CDR3 loop is CASSTRQGNTEAFF. CDR3 DNA: TGTGCCAGTAGTACAAGACAGGGGAACACTGAAGCTTTCTTT. V usage is TRBV19 and J usage is TRBJ1-1; TRBD1 matches 7 bases. CDR3 length: 14 residues. Germline assignment: CDR1 LNHDA and CDR2 SQIVND (reference sequence). The ends lost 4 bases at V and 1 base at J; junction bases unmatched: 3.

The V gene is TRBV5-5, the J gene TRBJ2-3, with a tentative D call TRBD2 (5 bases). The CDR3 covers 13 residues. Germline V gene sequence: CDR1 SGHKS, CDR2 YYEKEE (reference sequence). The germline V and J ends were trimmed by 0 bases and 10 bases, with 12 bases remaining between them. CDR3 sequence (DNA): TGTGCCAGCAGCTTGGCCCTACGGGAAGCGCAGTATTTT. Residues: CASSLALREAQYF.

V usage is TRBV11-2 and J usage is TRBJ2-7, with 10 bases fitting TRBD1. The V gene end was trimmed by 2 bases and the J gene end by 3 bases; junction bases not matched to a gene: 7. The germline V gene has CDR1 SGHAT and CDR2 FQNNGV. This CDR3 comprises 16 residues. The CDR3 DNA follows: TGTGCCAGCAGCTTACCCTTCGGACAGGGGGGCTACGAGCAGTACTTC. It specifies CASSLPFGQGGYEQYF.

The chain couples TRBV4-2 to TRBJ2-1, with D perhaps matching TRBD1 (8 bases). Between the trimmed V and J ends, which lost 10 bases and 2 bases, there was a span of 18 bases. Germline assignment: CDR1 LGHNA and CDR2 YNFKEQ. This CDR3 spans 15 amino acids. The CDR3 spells CATQGAGETYNEQFF. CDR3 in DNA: TGTGCCACCCAGGGGGCGGGGGAAACCTACAATGAGCAGTTCTTC.

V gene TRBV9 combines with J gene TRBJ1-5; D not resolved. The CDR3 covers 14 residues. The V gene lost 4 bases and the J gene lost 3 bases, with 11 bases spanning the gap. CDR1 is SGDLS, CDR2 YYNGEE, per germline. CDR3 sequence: CASSPPGNNQPQHF. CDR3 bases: TGTGCCAGCAGCCCCCCGGGGAACAATCAGCCCCAGCATTTT.

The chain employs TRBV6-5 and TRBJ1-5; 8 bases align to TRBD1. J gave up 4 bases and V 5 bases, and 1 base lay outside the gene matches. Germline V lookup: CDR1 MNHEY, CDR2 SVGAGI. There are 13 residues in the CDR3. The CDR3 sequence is CASSRQGNQPQHF. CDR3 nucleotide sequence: TGTGCCAGCAGTCGACAGGGGAATCAGCCCCAGCATTTT.

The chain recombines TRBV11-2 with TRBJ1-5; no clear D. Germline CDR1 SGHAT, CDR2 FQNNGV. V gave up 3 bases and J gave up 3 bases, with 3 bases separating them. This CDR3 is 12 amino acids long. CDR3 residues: CASSFNNQPQHF. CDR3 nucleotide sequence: TGTGCCAGCAGCTTCAACAATCAGCCCCAGCATTTT.

CDR3 protein: CASSLGSWQKNTGELFF. The CDR3 DNA sequence: TGTGCCAGCAGCTTAGGGTCGTGGCAGAAGAACACCGGGGAGCTGTTTTTT. The chain uses TRBV11-2 and TRBJ2-2; unclear D gene. CDR3 length: 17 amino acids. Trimming took off 1 base at V and 1 base at J, with 13 bases between the two ends. CDR1 is SGHAT, CDR2 FQNNGV, per germline.

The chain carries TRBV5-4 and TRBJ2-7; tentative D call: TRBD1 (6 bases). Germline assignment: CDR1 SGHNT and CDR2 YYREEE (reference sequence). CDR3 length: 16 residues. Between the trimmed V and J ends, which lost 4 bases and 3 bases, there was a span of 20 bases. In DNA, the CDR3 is TGTGCCAGCAGCCGAGGGGTACAGGGTACAGACTACGAGCAGTACTTC. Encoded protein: CASSRGVQGTDYEQYF.

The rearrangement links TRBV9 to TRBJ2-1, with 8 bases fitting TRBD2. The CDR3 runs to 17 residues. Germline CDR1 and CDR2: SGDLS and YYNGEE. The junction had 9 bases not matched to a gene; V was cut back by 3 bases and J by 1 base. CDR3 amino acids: CASSASGSGRSYNEQFF. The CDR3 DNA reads TGTGCCAGCAGCGCCAGCGGGAGTGGACGGTCCTACAATGAGCAGTTCTTC.

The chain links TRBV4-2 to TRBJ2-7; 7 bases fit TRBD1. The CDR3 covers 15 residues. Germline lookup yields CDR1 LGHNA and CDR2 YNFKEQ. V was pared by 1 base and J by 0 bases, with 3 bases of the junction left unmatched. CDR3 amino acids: CASSQGRGNSYEQYF. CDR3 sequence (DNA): TGTGCCAGCAGCCAAGGCAGGGGGAACTCCTACGAGCAGTACTTC.